This TCR beta chain was sequenced for a study of blood T cell repertoires in COVID-19 (dated by TCRdb to between 2020 and 2021). Background on the whole study: The collaborator samples originated in the United States, Italy and Spain and spanned the acute and convalescent phases of COVID-19. The prospective study material was composed of cDNA or gDNA derived from T cells, B-cell-depleted T cells, or PBMCs. Subjects who had been exposed to COVID-19, were actively infected with it, or had recovered from it provided the deeply sampled blood TCRbeta repertoires that made up the dataset. The repertoires were made available in a free public database intended to serve as a resource for research on the immune response to SARS-CoV-2. Samples were obtained from the ongoing ImmuneRACE study (first 160 participants) and from 1,254 subjects provided by 6 global collaborators. The sample metadata nearly always contained a de-identified subject ID, COVID-19 status, age in years and sex. HLA class I and class II types, where available, came from metadata supplied by the sample provider rather than from assay-based typing.

TCRbeta CDR3 regions were amplified from genomic DNA using the immunoSEQ Assay, a bias-controlled multiplex PCR. In the source study's methods: Nucleated cell counts per sample were estimated from amplification of reference gene primers within the assay. Sequence reads were collapsed and filtered to measure the absolute abundance of every unique TCRbeta CDR3 rearrangement. Productive Simpson clonality was computed per sample as the square root of Simpson's diversity index over productive rearrangements. TCRdb took over this immuneACCESS table, retaining in-frame rearrangements with V and J assigned. Such tables are incomplete; in checked studies, under half of the missing clones stem from an unresolved V gene, and the remainder is unexplained. D and trimming come from the DNA, and the V and J calls and clone size come from that table. The sample profile shows about 120,000 clones; 85% of them were found once. The ten largest account for about 12% of the sample.

Collaborating institutions collected whole blood in K2EDTA tubes following their own protocols. Collaborator samples were shipped for TCRbeta analysis as frozen whole blood, isolated PBMCs, or DNA extracted from either sample type. Trimming removed 2 bases from V and 4 bases from J; the gene matches leave 4 bases unexplained. The germline V gene (reference sequence) yields MNHNY for CDR1 and SVGAGI for CDR2. The CDR3 goes from the cysteine to the phenylalanine over 16 residues. The read is trimmed to its CDR3 DNA, 48 bases read in frame from base 1. Points on this clone: Its antigen is still unknown. No base qualities exist here, and no much larger clone lies one base off it.

What the work shows at the level of the full study, not this receptor alone: Clinical and demographic metadata were provided uncurated, with the amount varying by source and participant.

Sequencing was performed on peripheral blood. This sequence was found in a human donor in a cohort sampled during active COVID-19. In this chain, TRBV6-6 is recombined with TRBJ2-2; TRBD2 aligns with 10 central bases. CDR3 loop: CASSYPSGGATGELFF. The DNA sequence is given as TGTGCCAGCAGTTACCCAAGCGGGGGGGCCACCGGGGAGCTGTTTTTT.